This T cell receptor beta chain was recovered during a study of T cells in Graves' hyperthyroidism and ophthalmopathy. This clonotype has only a few counts. It was RNA transcripts that yielded the amplified TCR beta CDR3 regions. A first-round RT-PCR of the TCR CDR3 used the HTBI primer set. TCRdb analysed the multiplex PCR reads with MiXCR anew, one entry per CDR3 protein. The sample carries about half a million distinct CDR3 sequences, more than 20% recorded once. Looked up from germline, CDR1 is MNHNS and CDR2 is SASEGT. CDR3 size: 14 residues. The germline V and J ends were trimmed by 6 bases and 4 bases, with 16 bases remaining between them. Diagnosis rested on symptoms, serum thyroxine and TRAb, thyroid ultrasound, and orbital computed tomography.

The clonotype comes from a man between 18 and 35 years old with Graves' hyperthyroidism. The sample comprised blood. V and J are TRBV6-1 and TRBJ2-7; possibly TRBD1 or TRBD2 for D (5 bases each). CDR3 in amino acids: CASRRPGRLYEQYF. CDR3 sequence (DNA): TGTGCCAGCAGACGTCCGGGACGGTTATACGAGCAGTACTTC.